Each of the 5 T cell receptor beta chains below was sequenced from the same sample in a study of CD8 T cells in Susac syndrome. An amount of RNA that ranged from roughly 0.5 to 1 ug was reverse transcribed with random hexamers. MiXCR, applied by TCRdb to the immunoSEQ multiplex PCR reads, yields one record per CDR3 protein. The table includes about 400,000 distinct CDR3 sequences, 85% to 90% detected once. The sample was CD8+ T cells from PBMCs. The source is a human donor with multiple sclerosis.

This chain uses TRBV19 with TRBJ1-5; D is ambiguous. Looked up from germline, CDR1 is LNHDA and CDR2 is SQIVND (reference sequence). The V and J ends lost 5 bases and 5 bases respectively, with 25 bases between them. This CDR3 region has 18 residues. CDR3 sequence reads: CASSPRGGNSNSYQPQHF. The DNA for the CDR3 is TGTGCCAGTAGTCCCCGGGGAGGCAACTCTAACTCTTATCAGCCCCAGCATTTT.

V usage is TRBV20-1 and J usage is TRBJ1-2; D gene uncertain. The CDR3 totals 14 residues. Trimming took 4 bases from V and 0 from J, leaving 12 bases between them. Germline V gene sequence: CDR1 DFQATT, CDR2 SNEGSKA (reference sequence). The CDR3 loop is CSAISATPNYGYTF. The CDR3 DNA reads TGCAGTGCTATCTCCGCGACCCCTAACTATGGCTACACCTTC.

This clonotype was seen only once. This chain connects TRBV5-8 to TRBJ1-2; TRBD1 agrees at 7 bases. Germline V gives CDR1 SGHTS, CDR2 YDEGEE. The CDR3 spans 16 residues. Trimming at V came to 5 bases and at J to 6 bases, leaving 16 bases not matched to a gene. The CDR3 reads CASSSPATTGFHGYTF. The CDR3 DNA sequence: TGTGCCAGCAGTTCCCCCGCAACGACAGGGTTCCATGGCTACACCTTC.

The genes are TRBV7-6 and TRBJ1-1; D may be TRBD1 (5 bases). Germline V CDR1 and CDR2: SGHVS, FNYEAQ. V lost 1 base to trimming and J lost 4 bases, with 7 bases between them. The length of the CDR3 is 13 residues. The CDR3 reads CASSLEGVTEAFF. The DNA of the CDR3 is TGTGCCAGCAGCTTAGAAGGGGTCACTGAAGCTTTCTTT. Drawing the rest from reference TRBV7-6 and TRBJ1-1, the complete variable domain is GAGVSQSPRYKVTKRGQDVALRCDPISGHVSLYWYRQALGQGPEFLTYFNYEAQQDKSGLPNDRFSAERPEGSISTLTIQRTEQRDSAMYRCASSLEGVTEAFFGQGTRLTVV.

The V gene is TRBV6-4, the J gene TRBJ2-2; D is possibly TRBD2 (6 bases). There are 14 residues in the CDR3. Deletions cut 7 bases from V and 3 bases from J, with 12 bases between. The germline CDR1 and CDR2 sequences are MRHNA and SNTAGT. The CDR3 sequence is CASTQGLYTGELFF. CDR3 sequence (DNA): TGTGCCAGCACCCAGGGACTCTACACCGGGGAGCTGTTTTTT.